This record covers a single TCR delta chain. A single base is all that separates this from a far larger clone, so a read error is likely. TCRdb re-called clones from the RT-PCR reads via CATT. The sample lists over 2,500 delta-chain clones, just under 2% occurring once. V gave up 3 bases and J gave up 4 bases, with 32 bases separating them. The CDR3 runs to 20 residues. Germline values: CDR1 GEAIGNYY, CDR2 EKD. The sample originates from a study of gamma-delta T cells after stem cell transplantation. This rearrangement joins TRDV2 to TRDJ1; D gene uncertain. This sequence was found in a human donor. It is not recorded whose cells these are; they may come from a transplant donor. Sequencing used gamma-delta T cells. The CDR3 loop is CACDPIRSFEPNQYIDKLIF. In DNA, the CDR3 is TGTGCCTGTGACCCGATCAGGTCGTTCGAACCGAACCAATACATCGATAAACTCATCTTT.